The following is a TCR beta chain sequence with its context. The antigen remains undetermined. TCRdb keeps only in-frame clones here, not all; method: immunoSEQ multiplex PCR. This table has tens of thousands of clones, about four fifths appearing once. The V end lost 6 bases, the J end lost 1 base, and 12 bases lay between the germline ends. The CDR3 is made up of 14 amino acids. Germline V gene lookup returns CDR1 MNHEY and CDR2 SMNVEV (reference sequence). As to time point: after dendritic cell vaccination, including at tumor progression/relapse. All glioblastoma patients lacked an isocitrate dehydrogenase mutation. This entry comes from a study of glioma-infiltrating T cells after dendritic cell vaccination. Turning to the study itself: Between about 2002 and 2012, patients got autologous tumor lysate-pulsed dendritic cell vaccines. Study-level findings and limits: Few patients contributed both blood and tumor specimens.

This clonotype was sampled from a human donor with glioblastoma. The rearrangement uses TRBV27 and TRBJ1-1, with D possibly matching TRBD1 (6 bases). Here the sequenced sample was blood, taken after dendritic cell vaccination. The DNA of the CDR3 is TGTGCCAGCAGAGCCTTGGACAGGAACACTGAAGCTTTCTTT. Protein product: CASRALDRNTEAFF.